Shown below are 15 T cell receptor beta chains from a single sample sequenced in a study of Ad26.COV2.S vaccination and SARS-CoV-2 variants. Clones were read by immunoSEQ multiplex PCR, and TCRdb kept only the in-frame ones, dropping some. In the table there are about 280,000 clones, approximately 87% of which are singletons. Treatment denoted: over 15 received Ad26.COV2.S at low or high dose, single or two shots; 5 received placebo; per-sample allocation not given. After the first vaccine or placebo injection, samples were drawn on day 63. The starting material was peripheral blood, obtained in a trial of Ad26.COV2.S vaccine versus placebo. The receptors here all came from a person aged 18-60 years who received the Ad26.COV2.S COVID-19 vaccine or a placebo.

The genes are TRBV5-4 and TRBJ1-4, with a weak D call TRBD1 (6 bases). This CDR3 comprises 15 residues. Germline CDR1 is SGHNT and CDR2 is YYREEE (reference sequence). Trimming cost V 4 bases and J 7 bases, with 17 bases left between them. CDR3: CASSPLGVGGEKLFF. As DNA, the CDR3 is TGTGCCAGCAGCCCCCTGGGTGTAGGGGGTGAAAAACTGTTTTTT.

The CDR3 region is CASSLPSGVYNEQFF. The DNA for the CDR3 is TGTGCCAGCAGCTTGCCTAGCGGGGTCTACAATGAGCAGTTCTTC. The V and J genes are TRBV5-5 and TRBJ2-1; 9 bases match TRBD2. The CDR3 is 15 residues long. The J segment lost 3 bases and the V segment lost 1 base, leaving 2 bases of the junction unmatched. Germline-derived CDR1 and CDR2 are SGHKS and YYEKEE (reference sequence).

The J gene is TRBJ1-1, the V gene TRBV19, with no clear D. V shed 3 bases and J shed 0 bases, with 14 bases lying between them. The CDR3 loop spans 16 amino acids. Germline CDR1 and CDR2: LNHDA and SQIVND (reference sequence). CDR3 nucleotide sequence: TGTGCCAGTAGTATTGAGCAGGAGAGGGTGAACACTGAAGCTTTCTTT. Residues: CASSIEQERVNTEAFF.

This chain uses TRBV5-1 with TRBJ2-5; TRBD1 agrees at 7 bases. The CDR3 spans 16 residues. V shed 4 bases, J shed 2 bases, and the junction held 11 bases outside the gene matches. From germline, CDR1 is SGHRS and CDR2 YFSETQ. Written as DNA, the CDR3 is TGCGCCAGCAGCCTTTGGGACAGCGTTAGACAAGAGACCCAGTACTTC. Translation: CASSLWDSVRQETQYF.

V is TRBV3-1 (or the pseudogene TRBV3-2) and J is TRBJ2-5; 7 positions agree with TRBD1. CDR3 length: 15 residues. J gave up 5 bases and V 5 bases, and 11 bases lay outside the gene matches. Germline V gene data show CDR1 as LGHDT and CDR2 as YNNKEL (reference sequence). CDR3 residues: CASSSATGRGETQYF. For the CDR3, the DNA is TGTGCCAGCAGCTCGGCGACAGGGCGAGGGGAGACCCAGTACTTC.

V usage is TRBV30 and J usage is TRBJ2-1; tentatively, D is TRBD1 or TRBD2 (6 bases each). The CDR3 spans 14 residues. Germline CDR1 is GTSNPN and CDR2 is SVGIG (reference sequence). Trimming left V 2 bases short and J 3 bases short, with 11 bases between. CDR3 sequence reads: CAWSSGASYNEQFF. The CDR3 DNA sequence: TGTGCCTGGAGTTCGGGGGCTAGCTACAATGAGCAGTTCTTC.

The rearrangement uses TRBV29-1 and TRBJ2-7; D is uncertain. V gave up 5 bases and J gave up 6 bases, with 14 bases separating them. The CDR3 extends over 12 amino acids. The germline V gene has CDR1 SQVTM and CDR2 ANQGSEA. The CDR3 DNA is TGCAGCGTTCGTGGGCCAGCGTTCGAGCAGTACTTC. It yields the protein CSVRGPAFEQYF.

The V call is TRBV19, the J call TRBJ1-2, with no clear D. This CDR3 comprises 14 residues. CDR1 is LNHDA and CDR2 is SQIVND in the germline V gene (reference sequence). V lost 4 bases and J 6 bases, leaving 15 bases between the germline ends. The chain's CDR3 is CASSTRRERDGYTF. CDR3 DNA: TGTGCCAGTAGTACCCGGCGGGAAAGGGATGGCTACACCTTC.

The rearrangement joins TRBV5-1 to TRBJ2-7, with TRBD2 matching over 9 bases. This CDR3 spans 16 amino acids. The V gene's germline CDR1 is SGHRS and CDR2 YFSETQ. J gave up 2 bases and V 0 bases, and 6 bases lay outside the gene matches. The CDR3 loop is CASSLVPSGVTYEQYF. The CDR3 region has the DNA TGCGCCAGCAGCTTGGTGCCTAGCGGGGTCACCTACGAGCAGTACTTC.

This CDR3 is CASSRGGAEETQYF. As DNA, the CDR3 is TGTGCCAGCAGCCGCGGGGGGGCGGAGGAGACCCAGTACTTC. The rearrangement links TRBV3-1 (or the pseudogene TRBV3-2) to TRBJ2-5, with 9 nucleotides matching TRBD2. The CDR3 contains 14 residues. Germline V gene sequence: CDR1 LGHDT, CDR2 YNNKEL (reference sequence). V was clipped by 4 bases and J by 5 bases; unmatched bases: 5.

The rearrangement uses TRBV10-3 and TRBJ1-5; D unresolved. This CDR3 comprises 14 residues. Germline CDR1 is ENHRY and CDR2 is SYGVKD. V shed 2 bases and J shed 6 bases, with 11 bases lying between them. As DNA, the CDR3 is TGTGCCATCAGTGAGGTGGAGTCCGGTCAGCCCCAGCATTTT. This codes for CAISEVESGQPQHF.

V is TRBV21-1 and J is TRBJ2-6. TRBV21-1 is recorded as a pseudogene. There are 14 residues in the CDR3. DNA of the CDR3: TGTGCCAGCAGCGAACCGGCAGGGGCCAACGTCCTGACTTTC. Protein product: CASSEPAGANVLTF.

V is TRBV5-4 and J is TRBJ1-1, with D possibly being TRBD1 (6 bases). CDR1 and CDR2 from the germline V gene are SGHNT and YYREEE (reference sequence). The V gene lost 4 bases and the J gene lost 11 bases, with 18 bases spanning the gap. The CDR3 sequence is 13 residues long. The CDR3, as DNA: TGTGCCAGCAGCCCTCAGGACAGTCGCTGGGCTTTCTTT. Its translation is CASSPQDSRWAFF.

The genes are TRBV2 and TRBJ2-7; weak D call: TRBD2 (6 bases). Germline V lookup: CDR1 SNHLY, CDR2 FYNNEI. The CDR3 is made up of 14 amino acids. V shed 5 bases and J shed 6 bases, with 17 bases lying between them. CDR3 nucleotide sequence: TGTGCCAGCAGTAAACGACTAGACATCGGCGAGCAGTACTTC. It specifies CASSKRLDIGEQYF.

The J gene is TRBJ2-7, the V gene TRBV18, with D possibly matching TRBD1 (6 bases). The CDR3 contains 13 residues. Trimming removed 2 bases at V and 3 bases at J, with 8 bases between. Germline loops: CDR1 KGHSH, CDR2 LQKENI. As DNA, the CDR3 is TGTGCCAGCTCACCAGGGGACAACTACGAGCAGTACTTC. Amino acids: CASSPGDNYEQYF.